The 27 T cell receptor beta chains below all came from one sample that was sequenced in a study of blood T cell repertoires in COVID-19 (dated by TCRdb to the early 2020s). Libraries were built with the immunoSEQ multiplex PCR assay. As stored in TCRdb, this immuneACCESS dataset retains in-frame rearrangements with V and J assigned. A fraction of the clones does not appear; measured against another copy, unresolved V genes explain less than half of the discrepancy, and the remainder lacks a known reason. The sample table contains roughly 99,000 clones; only one count was recorded for about 91% of them. Jointly, the top ten make up approximately 2% of the sample. The specimen sequenced was peripheral blood. These receptors came from a man aged 45-60 years with COVID-19, enrolled during active disease.

The chain combines TRBV7-3 with TRBJ1-1, with D possibly matching TRBD1 (6 bases). The V and J ends lost 4 bases and 1 base respectively, with 10 bases between them. This CDR3 comprises 14 residues. The germline V gene has CDR1 SGHTA and CDR2 FQGTGA. The CDR3 nucleotides are TGTGCCAGCAGCTCAACGACAGGGAACACTGAAGCTTTCTTT. It encodes CASSSTTGNTEAFF.

The chain has TRBV14 and TRBJ2-1; TRBD1 matches at 8 bases. The CDR3 length is 15 residues. Germline CDR1 and CDR2: SGHDN and FVKESK. V gave up 5 bases and J gave up 2 bases; unmatched junction bases: 5. CDR3 DNA: TGTGCCAGCAGCAACTTCAGGGGGCCCTACAATGAGCAGTTCTTC. It codes for CASSNFRGPYNEQFF.

V and J are TRBV28 and TRBJ1-2, with D possibly TRBD1 on 5 matching bases. V was cut by 2 bases and J by 7 bases, with 14 bases left in between. Germline V gives CDR1 MDHEN, CDR2 SYDVKM. CDR3 length: 14 amino acids. In DNA, the CDR3 is TGTGCCAGCAGTTTAATCGCAGGGCGGCTTGGCTACACCTTC. Its translation: CASSLIAGRLGYTF.

With respect to this clone: One end of the junction fails to match germline, which may point to a read error. This chain uses TRBV3-1 (or the pseudogene TRBV3-2) with TRBJ1-2; D is possibly TRBD1 (6 bases). Germline V gene lookup returns CDR1 LGHDT and CDR2 YNNKEL (reference sequence). This CDR3 is built from 11 residues. CDR3 nucleotide sequence: TGTGCCAGCAGCTCACCAGGGGCCCCTCGCTTC. Translating it yields CASSSPGAPRF.

V and J are TRBV4-2 and TRBJ2-7; 7 nucleotides match TRBD2. Germline CDR1 and CDR2: LGHNA and YNFKEQ. The CDR3 totals 16 residues. After removal of 2 bases from V and 4 bases from J, the junction contained 11 bases not matched to a gene. Here the CDR3 reads CASSQTTGDYLYEQYF. The CDR3 coding sequence is TGTGCCAGCAGCCAAACTACCGGGGACTACCTATACGAGCAGTACTTC.

The V call is TRBV5-5, the J call TRBJ1-5, with 7 bases identical to TRBD1. The CDR3 runs 16 residues. J gave up 0 bases and V 0 bases, and 3 bases lay outside the gene matches. Germline loops: CDR1 SGHKS, CDR2 YYEKEE (reference sequence). Here the CDR3 DNA reads TGTGCCAGCAGCTTGGTGGCAGGGGGTAGCAATCAGCCCCAGCATTTT. Its translation is CASSLVAGGSNQPQHF.

V gene TRBV27 combines with J gene TRBJ1-5; a weak D match, TRBD1 (6 bases). V shed 6 bases and J shed 3 bases, with 15 bases lying between them. Germline V lookup: CDR1 MNHEY, CDR2 SMNVEV (reference sequence). The CDR3 is made up of 15 amino acids. The CDR3 spells CASSYSGTNNQPQHF. In nucleotides, the CDR3 is TGTGCCAGCAGCTACTCTGGGACAAACAATCAGCCCCAGCATTTT.

Only one count was recorded for this clone. The chain recombines TRBV5-1 with TRBJ2-7, with 11 bases identical to TRBD2. The CDR3 is made up of 17 amino acids. V trimming: 2 bases; J trimming: 1 base; junction bases outside the gene matches: 8. Germline V gene data show CDR1 as SGHRS and CDR2 as YFSETQ. CDR3 amino acids: CASSFLLAGDSSYEQYF. The CDR3 DNA is TGCGCCAGCAGCTTCTTACTAGCGGGGGATTCATCCTACGAGCAGTACTTC. Supplemented by reference TRBV5-1 and TRBJ2-7, the full variable domain reads KAGVTQTPRYLIKTRGQQVTLSCSPISGHRSVSWYQQTPGQGLQFLFEYFSETQRNKGNFPGRFSGRQFSNSRSEMNVSTLELGDSALYLCASSFLLAGDSSYEQYFGPGTRLTVT.

DNA of the CDR3: TGTGCCAGCAGCTTGGGGACAGGGGGCTTTGGCTACACCTTC. This codes for CASSLGTGGFGYTF. The chain links TRBV7-9 to TRBJ1-2, with 12 nucleotides matching TRBD1. Germline V gene lookup returns CDR1 SEHNR and CDR2 FQNEAQ (reference sequence). CDR3 length: 14 residues. Trimming removed 3 bases from V and 7 bases from J; junction bases left unmatched: 3.

This clone has a single count. This chain uses TRBV27 with TRBJ2-5; 8 bases align to TRBD2. The CDR3 contains 14 residues. With V trimmed by 5 bases and J by 3 bases, 5 bases remained unmatched. CDR1 is MNHEY, CDR2 SMNVEV, per germline (reference sequence). The CDR3 DNA follows: TGTGCCAGCAGTCTTGTCGGGGGGGAAGAGACCCAGTACTTC. As protein: CASSLVGGEETQYF.

This chain connects TRBV24-1 to TRBJ2-7, with TRBD1 as a possible D gene (5 bases). Trimming removed 5 bases from V and 5 bases from J, with 9 bases in between. Germline loops: CDR1 KGHDR, CDR2 SFDVKD. This CDR3 has 12 amino acids. The CDR3 here is CATSGIGDEQYF. In nucleotides, the CDR3 is TGTGCCACCAGTGGGATAGGGGACGAGCAGTACTTC.

The chain uses TRBV7-9 and TRBJ1-1, with D uncertain. The CDR3 spans 14 residues. Trimming removed 0 bases from V and 6 bases from J, with 11 bases in between. The germline V gene has CDR1 SEHNR and CDR2 FQNEAQ (reference sequence). CDR3 bases: TGTGCCAGCAGCTTAGCGCTAGCGGAGTCTGAAGCTTTCTTT. Translated, it gives CASSLALAESEAFF.

This clone has only a few counts. The rearrangement links TRBV2 to TRBJ2-1, with D possibly TRBD1 on 6 matching bases. V gave up 3 bases and J gave up 1 base, with 7 bases separating them. The CDR3 runs to 14 residues. The germline V gene has CDR1 SNHLY and CDR2 FYNNEI. CDR3 sequence reads: CASSEDSSYNEQFF. As DNA, the CDR3 is TGTGCCAGCAGTGAGGACAGTTCCTACAATGAGCAGTTCTTC.

CDR3 in DNA: TGTGCCAGCAGTTACGGGCCGGGAGGACCTAACACTGAAGCTTTCTTT. It translates to CASSYGPGGPNTEAFF. This chain uses TRBV6-2 or TRBV6-3 with TRBJ1-1; no definite D call. The V end lost 2 bases, the J end lost 2 bases, and 15 bases lay between the germline ends. The germline V gene has CDR1 MNHEY and CDR2 SVGEGT. This CDR3 spans 16 amino acids.

V usage is TRBV13 and J usage is TRBJ1-6, with unresolved D. The CDR3 sequence is 14 residues long. Germline V gene sequence: CDR1 PRHDT, CDR2 FYEKMQ (reference sequence). V was clipped by 5 bases and J by 8 bases, with 13 bases between them. The CDR3 loop is CASSQDSKDSPLHF. As DNA, the CDR3 is TGTGCCAGCAGCCAGGACTCTAAGGATTCACCCCTCCACTTT. Supplemented by reference TRBV13 and TRBJ1-6, the full variable domain reads AAGVIQSPRHLIKEKRETATLKCYPIPRHDTVYWYQQGPGQDPQFLISFYEKMQSDKGSIPDRFSAQQFSDYHSELNMSSLELGDSALYFCASSQDSKDSPLHFGNGTRLTVT.

This clone was picked up a small number of times. As DNA, the CDR3 is TGTGCCTGGAACAGGGGCTATAATTCACCCCTCCACTTT. Translation gives CAWNRGYNSPLHF. The chain carries TRBV30 and TRBJ1-6; 7 positions agree with TRBD1. The V gene's germline CDR1 is GTSNPN and CDR2 SVGIG (reference sequence). The CDR3 runs to 13 residues. V lost 4 bases, J lost 3 bases, and 0 bases stayed unmatched.

This sequence joins TRBV19 and TRBJ1-5; 8 nucleotides align to TRBD1. In germline, CDR1 is LNHDA, CDR2 SQIVND (reference sequence). Losses at the gene ends were 5 bases for V and 9 bases for J; bases not matched to a gene: 18. This CDR3 contains 17 residues. The CDR3 protein is CASSRFPGGEVLRPQHF. The CDR3 bases are TGTGCCAGTAGTCGATTTCCAGGGGGCGAAGTTCTCCGGCCCCAGCATTTT.

The V gene is TRBV28, the J gene TRBJ1-6; 8 bases fit TRBD1. The CDR3 loop spans 15 amino acids. V trimming: 4 bases; J trimming: 10 bases; junction bases outside the gene matches: 9. CDR1 and CDR2 (germline): MDHEN, SYDVKM. The CDR3 region is CASSSGTGYLSPLHF. DNA of the CDR3: TGTGCCAGCAGTTCCGGGACAGGTTATCTCTCACCCCTCCACTTT.

The rearrangement joins TRBV9 to TRBJ2-3, with 15 bases that match TRBD2. CDR3 length: 16 amino acids. Germline V gives CDR1 SGDLS, CDR2 YYNGEE. After removal of 0 bases from V and 5 bases from J, the junction contained 1 base not matched to a gene. In nucleotides, the CDR3 is TGTGCCAGCAGCGTAGGGACTAGCGGGGGGGGAGATACGCAGTATTTT. It specifies CASSVGTSGGGDTQYF.

V usage is TRBV15 and J usage is TRBJ2-7; TRBD1 matches 9 bases. The ends lost 3 bases at V and 6 bases at J; junction bases unmatched: 12. The CDR3 totals 16 residues. Per the germline V gene, CDR1 is LNHNV and CDR2 is YYDKDF (reference sequence). DNA for the CDR3: TGTGCCACCAGCAGTTACTGGGGGACAGGGACTGGCGAGCAGTACTTC. This encodes CATSSYWGTGTGEQYF.

This clone occurred once. V is TRBV3-1 (or the pseudogene TRBV3-2) and J is TRBJ1-5; TRBD1 might be the D (6 bases). The CDR3 is 15 amino acids. V lost 2 bases to trimming and J lost 5 bases, with 13 bases between them. Germline V lookup: CDR1 LGHDT, CDR2 YNNKEL (reference sequence). Here the CDR3 reads CASSQTGTPYQPQHF. In nucleotides, the CDR3 is TGTGCCAGCAGCCAAACCGGGACACCTTATCAGCCCCAGCATTTT.

The genes are TRBV30 and TRBJ2-2; D uncertain. From germline, CDR1 is GTSNPN and CDR2 SVGIG (reference sequence). The V and J ends lost 4 bases and 6 bases respectively, with 6 bases between them. The CDR3 is made up of 11 amino acids. The CDR3 DNA reads as TGTGCCTGGATTTCTGCCGGGGAGCTGTTTTTT. This gives the protein CAWISAGELFF.

This chain links TRBV7-9 with TRBJ1-1, with D unclear. CDR3 size: 13 residues. Per germline, CDR1 SEHNR and CDR2 FQNEAQ (reference sequence). The V gene lost 7 bases and the J gene lost 5 bases, with 14 bases spanning the gap. CDR3: CASISSRETEAFF. CDR3 DNA sequence: TGTGCCAGCATCTCCTCTAGGGAGACTGAAGCTTTCTTT.

The rearrangement uses TRBV7-3 and TRBJ2-1; 9 bases are a match to TRBD2. V lost 0 bases to trimming and J lost 6 bases; unmatched junction nucleotides: 3. Germline V lookup: CDR1 SGHTA, CDR2 FQGTGA. The CDR3 is made up of 15 amino acids. The CDR3 sequence: CASSLTAGGLNEQFF. The CDR3, as DNA: TGTGCCAGCAGCTTAACAGCGGGGGGTCTCAATGAGCAGTTCTTC.

V usage is TRBV5-4 and J usage is TRBJ1-4; the match to TRBD1 covers 10 bases. V lost 4 bases and J lost 3; bases outside the gene matches: 3. Germline V lookup: CDR1 SGHNT, CDR2 YYREEE (reference sequence). The CDR3 covers 15 residues. This CDR3 is CASSRTGGSNEKLFF. The CDR3, as DNA: TGTGCCAGCAGCCGGACAGGGGGATCTAATGAAAAACTGTTTTTT.

The chain couples TRBV5-5 to TRBJ1-4; 7 bases are a match to TRBD1. CDR3 length: 16 residues. Germline values: CDR1 SGHKS, CDR2 YYEKEE (reference sequence). The junction had 11 bases not matched to a gene; V was cut back by 0 bases and J by 9 bases. CDR3 sequence: CASSLGEQGTSQKLFF. DNA of the CDR3: TGTGCCAGCAGCTTGGGTGAACAGGGGACTTCTCAAAAACTGTTTTTT. The whole variable domain, remainder taken from reference TRBV5-5 and TRBJ1-4, is DAGVTQSPTHLIKTRGQQVTLRCSPISGHKSVSWYQQVLGQGPQFIFQYYEKEERGRGNFPDRFSARQFPNYSSELNVNALLLGDSALYLCASSLGEQGTSQKLFFGSGTQLSVL.

The chain carries TRBV7-8 and TRBJ1-2, with TRBD1 as a possible D gene (5 bases). The CDR3 totals 17 residues. V was pared by 1 base and J by 2 bases, with 17 bases between. CDR1 is SGHVS, CDR2 FQNEAQ, per germline. For the CDR3, the DNA is TGTGCCAGCAGCTTAGAACGGGGTCGGGGGGAAAACTATGGCTACACCTTC. Protein sequence: CASSLERGRGENYGYTF.